The T cell receptor (beta chain) described here comes from a study of blood T cell repertoires in COVID-19. Study information: Samples came from the United States, Italy and Spain, spanning acute and convalescent COVID-19. PBMCs, B-cell-depleted T cells, or T cells were the source of the cDNA or gDNA that made up the material.

How the authors handled the data: Reference gene primers were amplified, and this amplification served to estimate nucleated cell counts. Sequencing used immunoSEQ multiplex PCR; TCRdb keeps in-frame clones, though not all of them. That table furnishes V, J and clone size, whereas the DNA furnished D and trimming. This sample has just under 350,000 clones, with 90% to 95% found just once. The receptor was derived from a woman in her late teens or twenties who had recovered from COVID-19. Sequenced: peripheral blood.

The DNA of the CDR3 is TGTGCCAGCAGTGGCGTCCGGGACAAAGACCACTATGGCTACACCTTC. Amino acids: CASSGVRDKDHYGYTF. The V and J genes are TRBV25-1 and TRBJ1-2; D is possibly TRBD1 (6 bases). The CDR3 has 16 residues. The germline V gene encodes CDR1 MGHDK and CDR2 SYGVNS. The V end was cut by 4 bases, the J end by 3 bases, with 18 bases between.